This record concerns one T cell receptor beta chain sequence. The antigen is unknown. TCRdb processed the 5' RACE reads anew with MiXCR; each CDR3 protein has one entry. The sample lists hundreds of thousands of distinct CDR3 sequences; approximately 9% were seen once. The data originate from a study of identical twins. Regarding the study as a whole: Without tracking the same donors, conclusions rested on cross-sectional statistical analysis. Among beta out-of-frame sequences, excess sharing between twins appeared weaker.

This sample also belongs to another study, concerning yellow fever vaccine responses in identical twins.

The receptor comes from a woman aged 18-29 years in good health. Sequencing was done on a sample of PBMCs.

CDR3 nucleotides: TGTGCCAGCAGTGAATCTGGGGGAGGCTATAATTCACCCCTCCACTTT. It codes for CASSESGGGYNSPLHF. This sequence joins TRBV2 and TRBJ1-6, with a possible D match to TRBD1 (5 bases). Germline values: CDR1 SNHLY, CDR2 FYNNEI. This CDR3 spans 16 amino acids. The germline V and J ends were trimmed by 2 bases and 3 bases, with 11 bases remaining between them.